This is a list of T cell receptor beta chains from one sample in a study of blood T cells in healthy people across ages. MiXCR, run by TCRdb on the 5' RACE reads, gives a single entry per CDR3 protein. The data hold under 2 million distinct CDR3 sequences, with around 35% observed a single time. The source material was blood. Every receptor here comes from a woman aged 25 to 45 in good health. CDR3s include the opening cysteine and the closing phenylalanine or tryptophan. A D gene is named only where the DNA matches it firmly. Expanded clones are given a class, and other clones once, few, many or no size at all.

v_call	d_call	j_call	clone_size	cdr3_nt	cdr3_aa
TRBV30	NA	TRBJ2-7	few	TGTGCCTGGAGTTCGGACCCCCTCGGTCGGAACGAGCAGTACTTC	CAWSSDPLGRNEQYF
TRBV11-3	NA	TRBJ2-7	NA	TGTACCAGCAGCTTAGGCTACGAGCAGTACTTC	CTSSLGYEQYF
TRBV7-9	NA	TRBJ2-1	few	TGTGCCAGCAGCGCGGCGACTGGTTACAATGAGCAGTTCTTC	CASSAATGYNEQFF
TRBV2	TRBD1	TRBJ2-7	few	TGTGCCAGCAGTGCAGACAGGGCGTGGGGCGAGCAGTACTTC	CASSADRAWGEQYF
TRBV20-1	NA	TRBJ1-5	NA	TGCAGTGCTAGATCCGGGGTGGATCAGCCCCAGCATTTT	CSARSGVDQPQHF
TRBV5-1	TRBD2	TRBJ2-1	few	TGCGCCAGCAGTACTAGCGGGAGTTTCAACAATGAGCAGTTCTTC	CASSTSGSFNNEQFF
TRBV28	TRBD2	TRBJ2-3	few	TGTGCCAGCAGCCGTCTCGGACTAGCTTTCACAGATACGCAGTATTTT	CASSRLGLAFTDTQYF
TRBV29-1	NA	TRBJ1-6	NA	TGCAGCGTGTTGACTGATAATAATTCACCCCTCCACTTT	CSVLTDNNSPLHF
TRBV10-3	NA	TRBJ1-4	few	TGTGCCATCAGTGAAAACCGGGGAAATGAAAAACTGTTTTTT	CAISENRGNEKLFF
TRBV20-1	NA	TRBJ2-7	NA	TGCAGTGCTCCACTAACAGGACCCCAGCAGTACTTC	CSAPLTGPQQYF
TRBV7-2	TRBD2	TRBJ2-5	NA	TGTGCCAGCAGCCTGGGACTAGCGGGGTTAGAGACCCAGTACTTC	CASSLGLAGLETQYF
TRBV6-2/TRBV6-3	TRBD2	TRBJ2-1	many	TGTGCCAGCACCCCGGGACTAGCGGGGGCGACCTACAATGAGCAGTTCTTC	CASTPGLAGATYNEQFF
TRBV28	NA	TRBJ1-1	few	TGTGCCAGCAGTTTCCGTCAGGGTTTCCCTGAAGCTTTCTTT	CASSFRQGFPEAFF
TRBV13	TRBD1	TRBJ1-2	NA	TGTGCCAGCAACGCAGGGGGCGCGAACTATGGCTACACCTTC	CASNAGGANYGYTF
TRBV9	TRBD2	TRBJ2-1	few	TGTGCCAGCAGCCCGAGATGGCGGGGGGGGGACAATGAGCAGTTCTTC	CASSPRWRGGDNEQFF
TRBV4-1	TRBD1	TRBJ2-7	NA	TGCGCCAGCAGCCAAGTCTCCGGGACAGGGACCGAGCAGTACTTC	CASSQVSGTGTEQYF
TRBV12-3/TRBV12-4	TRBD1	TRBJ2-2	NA	TGTGCCAGCAGTTTTGATTTTACAGGGGTGACCGGGGAGCTGTTTTTT	CASSFDFTGVTGELFF
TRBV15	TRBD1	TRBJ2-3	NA	TGTGCCACCAGCAGCCCAGGGGGCGGAAGCTGGACAGATACGCAGTATTTT	CATSSPGGGSWTDTQYF
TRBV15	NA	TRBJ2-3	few	TGTGCCACCAGCAGAGGGTTGGGGCAGGGAGGTACGCAGTATTTT	CATSRGLGQGGTQYF
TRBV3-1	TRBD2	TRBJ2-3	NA	TGTGCCAGCAGCCAAGGCCTAGCGGGAGCCGGGGATACGCAGTATTTT	CASSQGLAGAGDTQYF
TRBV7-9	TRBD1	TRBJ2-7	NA	TGTGCCAGCAGCTTGCCCGGGACAGTACAGAGCGAGCAGTACTTC	CASSLPGTVQSEQYF
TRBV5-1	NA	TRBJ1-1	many	TGTGCCAGCAGCTTAACTGGAACTGAAGCTTTCTTT	CASSLTGTEAFF
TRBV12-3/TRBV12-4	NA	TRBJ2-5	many	TGTGCCAGCAGTTTTGGCAGGGGGGGGGAGACCCAGTACTTC	CASSFGRGGETQYF
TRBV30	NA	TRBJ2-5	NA	TGTGCCTGGAGGTCGGAGACCCAGTACTTC	CAWRSETQYF
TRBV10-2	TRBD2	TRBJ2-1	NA	TGCGCCAGCAGTGAGTCGAGCGGGAGGTGGTTCTTC	CASSESSGRWFF
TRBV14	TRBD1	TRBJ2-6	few	TGTGCCAGCAGCCGAATCCGGGACAGCCTCTGGGGGGCCAACGTCCTGACTTTC	CASSRIRDSLWGANVLTF
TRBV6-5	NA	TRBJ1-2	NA	TGTGCCAGCAGTCCTAACAGAAGAACCAACTATGGCTACACCTTC	CASSPNRRTNYGYTF
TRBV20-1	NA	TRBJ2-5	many	TGCAGTGCTAGTTCGGGATTTGAGACCCAGTACTTC	CSASSGFETQYF
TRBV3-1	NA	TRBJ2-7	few	TGTGCCAGCAGCCGAGACGGGACTCCCTACGAGCAGTACTTC	CASSRDGTPYEQYF
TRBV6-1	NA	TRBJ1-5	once	TGTGCCAGCTCTTGGGGGGTTCAGCCCCAGCATTTT	CASSWGVQPQHF
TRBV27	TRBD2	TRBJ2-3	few	TGTGCCAGCAGTTTATTGCTAGCGGGGATCCGCACAGATACGCAGTATTTT	CASSLLLAGIRTDTQYF